This passage covers 32 T cell receptor beta chains from one sample sequenced in a study of CD4+ T cells in melanoma (dated by TCRdb to 2022 to 2024). The library was generated by the immunoSEQ multiplex PCR assay. The table comes from immuneACCESS by way of TCRdb, which keeps in-frame sequences with V and J called. Part of the clones is missing from these tables; in studies checked, under half for an unresolved V gene and the rest for unknown reasons. The sample data list 50,000 to 60,000 clones, and approximately 70% of these were observed just once. The ten most abundant clones make up about 5% of the sample. Sequencing used tumor tissue. These receptors were collected from a human donor with melanoma.

This clone has a handful of counts. The gene calls are TRBV5-4 and TRBJ1-2; maybe TRBD1 (5 bases). The CDR3 sequence is 15 residues long. V was trimmed by 4 bases and J by 5 bases, leaving 18 bases between them. Germline CDR1 SGHNT, CDR2 YYREEE (reference sequence). As DNA, the CDR3 is TGTGCCAGCAGCCAACCCGGGACTCGGAATTATGGCTACACCTTC. Encoded protein: CASSQPGTRNYGYTF.

The chain employs TRBV5-1 and TRBJ2-2, with D perhaps TRBD1 (5 bases). The V gene lost 0 bases and the J gene lost 6 bases, with 12 bases spanning the gap. The germline gives CDR1 SGHRS, CDR2 YFSETQ. The CDR3 has 15 residues. The CDR3 DNA sequence: TGCGCCAGCAGCTTGGATCCAGGGAAGGCCGGGGAGCTGTTTTTT. Its protein product is CASSLDPGKAGELFF.

This clone appeared once. The chain combines TRBV5-4 with TRBJ2-7, with TRBD1 matching over 7 bases. J was trimmed by 2 bases and V by 4 bases; bases with no gene match: 12. CDR3 length: 16 amino acids. Germline V gene lookup returns CDR1 SGHNT and CDR2 YYREEE (reference sequence). The CDR3, as DNA: TGTGCCAGCAGCCCCGCCCCGGGGACAGTGACCTACGAGCAGTACTTC. It is translated as CASSPAPGTVTYEQYF.

The V and J genes are TRBV2 and TRBJ2-7; D gene uncertain. Trimming took 6 bases from V and 0 from J, leaving 12 bases between them. CDR3 length: 14 amino acids. Germline V CDR1 and CDR2: SNHLY, FYNNEI. The CDR3 bases are TGTGCCAGCAGGGACCGCGGTGGCTCCTACGAGCAGTACTTC. This gives the protein CASRDRGGSYEQYF.

V usage is TRBV20-1 and J usage is TRBJ1-1; D gene ambiguous. Germline V gene data show CDR1 as DFQATT and CDR2 as SNEGSKA (reference sequence). V was cut by 3 bases and J by 5 bases, with 7 bases left in between. There are 11 residues in the CDR3. This CDR3 is CSASPRTEAFF. The CDR3 nucleotides read TGCAGTGCTAGTCCAAGGACTGAAGCTTTCTTT.

The chain employs TRBV29-1 and TRBJ1-1, with 7 bases that match TRBD1. Germline V gene sequence: CDR1 SQVTM, CDR2 ANQGSEA. This CDR3 comprises 11 residues. Trimming cost V 5 bases and J 4 bases; bases outside gene matches: 1. CDR3 DNA sequence: TGCAGCGTTTACAGGGGCACTGAAGCTTTCTTT. It yields the protein CSVYRGTEAFF.

There are a few counts of this clone. The J gene is TRBJ2-1, the V gene TRBV5-6; no definite D call. V lost 1 base, J lost 7 bases, and 3 bases lay in between. This CDR3 is 11 amino acids long. Germline CDR1 reads SGHDT; CDR2 reads YYEEEE. The CDR3 protein is CASSLQNEQFF. CDR3 DNA sequence: TGTGCCAGCAGCTTGCAGAATGAGCAGTTCTTC.

This rearrangement joins TRBV5-8 to TRBJ1-2; D is ambiguous. Germline V lookup: CDR1 SGHTS, CDR2 YDEGEE. The CDR3 extends over 13 amino acids. The germline V and J ends were trimmed by 3 bases and 6 bases, with 12 bases remaining between them. For the CDR3, the DNA is TGTGCCAGCAGCTGGGAGGGTCGCGATGGCTACACCTTC. Its protein product is CASSWEGRDGYTF. Full variable domain (missing parts from reference TRBV5-8 and TRBJ1-2): EAGVTQSPTHLIKTRGQQATLRCSPISGHTSVYWYQQALGLGLQFLLWYDEGEERNRGNFPPRFSGRQFPNYSSELNVNALELEDSALYLCASSWEGRDGYTFGSGTRLTVV.

The V gene is TRBV9, the J gene TRBJ2-3; TRBD2 aligns across 9 bases. The ends lost 2 bases at V and 2 bases at J; junction bases unmatched: 9. CDR1 SGDLS and CDR2 YYNGEE come from the germline V gene. The CDR3 contains 17 residues. CDR3 bases: TGTGCCAGCAGCGTGGGAAACCTAGCGGGGCCCACAGATACGCAGTATTTT. Translated: CASSVGNLAGPTDTQYF.

This chain joins TRBV7-9 and TRBJ2-5; D gene uncertain. CDR1 is SEHNR, CDR2 FQNEAQ, per germline (reference sequence). The CDR3 runs to 13 residues. V lost 1 base and J lost 5, with 8 bases in between. CDR3 amino acids: CASSLVDGETQYF. The CDR3 DNA sequence: TGTGCCAGCAGCTTAGTCGACGGTGAGACCCAGTACTTC. The whole variable domain, filled in from reference TRBV7-9 and TRBJ2-5, reads DTGVSQNPRHKITKRGQNVTFRCDPISEHNRLYWYRQTLGQGPEFLTYFQNEAQLEKSRLLSDRFSAERPKGSFSTLEIQRTEQGDSAMYLCASSLVDGETQYFGPGTRLLVL.

This rearrangement joins TRBV19 to TRBJ1-1; D call uncertain. CDR1 is LNHDA, CDR2 SQIVND, per germline (reference sequence). This CDR3 is built from 13 residues. V was pared by 3 bases and J by 1 base, with 6 bases between. The CDR3 loop reads CASSIWGNTEAFF. In DNA, the CDR3 is TGTGCCAGTAGTATTTGGGGGAACACTGAAGCTTTCTTT.

The rearrangement joins TRBV4-1 to TRBJ1-2, with 12 bases that match TRBD1. Germline trimming cut 0 bases from V and 7 bases from J; bases unmatched to any gene: 9. CDR3 size: 17 residues. CDR1 is MGHRA, CDR2 YSYEKL, per germline. The CDR3 nucleotides are TGCGCCAGCAGCCAAGATCAGGGGACAGGGGGCGCCTCTGGCTACACCTTC. It codes for CASSQDQGTGGASGYTF.

The rearrangement joins TRBV30 to TRBJ1-1, with 7 bases matching TRBD1. With V trimmed by 1 base and J by 4 bases, 9 bases remained unmatched. CDR1 and CDR2 from the germline V gene are GTSNPN and SVGIG (reference sequence). The CDR3 loop spans 15 amino acids. CDR3: CAWSARTGHGTEAFF. The CDR3 DNA reads TGTGCCTGGAGTGCCCGGACAGGTCACGGCACTGAAGCTTTCTTT.

The V and J genes are TRBV7-3 and TRBJ1-1; 7 bases map to TRBD1. V shed 3 bases and J 1 base; nucleotides not matched to a gene: 5. Per germline, CDR1 SGHTA and CDR2 FQGTGA. This CDR3 is built from 15 residues. The CDR3 DNA follows: TGTGCCAGCAGCTTGACAGGGAGCACGAACACTGAAGCTTTCTTT. Amino acids: CASSLTGSTNTEAFF.

The V call is TRBV7-9, the J call TRBJ2-7; the D gene is possibly TRBD1 (5 bases). V was cut by 1 base and J by 7 bases, with 8 bases left in between. Looked up from germline, CDR1 is SEHNR and CDR2 is FQNEAQ (reference sequence). This CDR3 region has 12 residues. This CDR3 reads CASSLDQGEQYF. Written as DNA, the CDR3 is TGTGCCAGCAGCTTAGACCAGGGAGAGCAGTACTTC. The entire variable domain, with the rest obtained from reference TRBV7-9 and TRBJ2-7, is as follows: DTGVSQNPRHKITKRGQNVTFRCDPISEHNRLYWYRQTLGQGPEFLTYFQNEAQLEKSRLLSDRFSAERPKGSFSTLEIQRTEQGDSAMYLCASSLDQGEQYFGPGTRLTVT.

J is TRBJ1-2 and V is TRBV7-9; 7 positions match TRBD1. The V segment lost 5 bases and the J segment 4 bases; nucleotides outside the gene matches: 1. The CDR3 has 12 residues. Germline lookup yields CDR1 SEHNR and CDR2 FQNEAQ (reference sequence). The CDR3 nucleotides read TGTGCCAGCAGCCGGGACAGCTATGGCTACACCTTC. Translation gives CASSRDSYGYTF.

The CDR3 reads CASSQGRGRTF. CDR3 DNA sequence: TGCGCCAGCAGCCAAGGCAGGGGACGCACCTTC. The chain links TRBV4-1 to TRBJ1-2; D possibly corresponds to TRBD1 (6 bases). From germline, CDR1 is MGHRA and CDR2 YSYEKL. Deletions cut 1 base from V and 13 bases from J, with 10 bases between. The CDR3 runs to 11 residues.

The chain is built from TRBV4-1 and TRBJ1-2, with TRBD1 identical over 7 bases. Trimming removed 5 bases from V and 6 bases from J; junction bases left unmatched: 3. The CDR3 consists of 12 residues. CDR1 MGHRA and CDR2 YSYEKL come from the germline V gene. In DNA form, the CDR3 reads TGCGCCAGCAGCGACGGACAGGATGGCTACACCTTC. Translation: CASSDGQDGYTF.

This rearrangement joins TRBV29-1 to TRBJ2-7; possible D gene TRBD2, 5 bases. The germline V gene has CDR1 SQVTM and CDR2 ANQGSEA. The CDR3 sequence is 13 residues long. Trimming removed 2 bases at V and 0 bases at J, with 8 bases between. In nucleotides, the CDR3 is TGCAGCGTTGAATTTAGCGACTCCTACGAGCAGTACTTC. It encodes CSVEFSDSYEQYF.

The chain recombines TRBV6-1 with TRBJ1-6; D is ambiguous. The germline CDR1 and CDR2 sequences are MNHNS and SASEGT. This CDR3 spans 12 amino acids. Trimming pared 6 bases from V and 5 bases from J, leaving 5 bases between. CDR3 sequence: CASRDNNSPLHF. The CDR3 DNA is TGTGCCAGCAGAGATAATAATTCACCCCTCCACTTT.

This clone was seen ten or more times. The genes are TRBV6-5 and TRBJ1-6; D remains ambiguous. Trimming took 10 bases from V and 7 from J, leaving 11 bases between them. The CDR3 runs 12 residues. Germline V gene lookup returns CDR1 MNHEY and CDR2 SVGAGI. The CDR3 here is CATRRWNSPLHF. CDR3 nucleotides: TGTGCCACCCGAAGATGGAATTCACCCCTCCACTTT.

This clone was seen once. The chain joins TRBV5-1 to TRBJ1-4; tentative D call: TRBD1 (5 bases). The ends were cut back, 0 bases at V and 3 bases at J, with 9 bases in the middle. There are 15 residues in the CDR3. Looked up from germline, CDR1 is SGHRS and CDR2 is YFSETQ. The CDR3 region has the DNA TGCGCCAGCAGCTTGGGACAGCAATCTAATGAAAAACTGTTTTTT. Amino acids: CASSLGQQSNEKLFF.

J is TRBJ2-5 and V is TRBV18; D is perhaps TRBD2 (5 bases). The V and J ends lost 3 bases and 5 bases respectively, with 13 bases between them. This CDR3 has 14 amino acids. Germline V gene sequence: CDR1 KGHSH, CDR2 LQKENI. The CDR3 reads CASSPGATGETQYF. The CDR3 nucleotides read TGTGCCAGCTCACCGGGAGCTACTGGGGAGACCCAGTACTTC. Based on the CDR3 plus reference TRBV18 and TRBJ2-5, the full variable domain is NAGVMQNPRHLVRRRGQEARLRCSPMKGHSHVYWYRQLPEEGLKFMVYLQKENIIDESGMPKERFSAEFPKEGPSILRIQQVVRGDSAAYFCASSPGATGETQYFGPGTRLLVL.

The chain has TRBV6-5 and TRBJ1-2; tentative D call: TRBD1 (5 bases). CDR3 length: 14 amino acids. The V and J ends lost 7 bases and 1 base respectively, with 13 bases between them. CDR1 and CDR2 from the germline V gene are MNHEY and SVGAGI. CDR3 sequence reads: CASTMGGGNYGYTF. The CDR3 DNA sequence: TGTGCCAGCACTATGGGGGGGGGTAACTATGGCTACACCTTC.

There are a few counts of this clone. The chain carries TRBV7-3 and TRBJ1-6; possibly TRBD1 for D (5 bases). Germline V gene data show CDR1 as SGHTA and CDR2 as FQGTGA. CDR3 size: 13 residues. V lost 1 base, J lost 8 bases, and 6 bases lay in between. The CDR3 coding sequence is TGTGCCAGCAGCTTAAGGGGGGATTCACCCCTCCACTTT. It codes for CASSLRGDSPLHF.

This clone showed up just once. This rearrangement joins TRBV27 to TRBJ1-2, with a possible D match to TRBD1 (6 bases). The CDR3 consists of 11 residues. CDR1 is MNHEY and CDR2 is SMNVEV in the germline V gene (reference sequence). Trimming removed 5 bases at V and 7 bases at J, with 8 bases between. Here the CDR3 DNA reads TGTGCCAGCAGTCAGGGGTCTGGCTACACCTTC. Protein sequence: CASSQGSGYTF.

This chain links TRBV7-9 with TRBJ2-7, with 7 bases fitting TRBD1. CDR3 length equals 13 residues. J was trimmed by 4 bases and V by 5 bases; bases with no gene match: 5. Germline V gives CDR1 SEHNR, CDR2 FQNEAQ (reference sequence). DNA for the CDR3: TGTGCCAGCAGCCCAGTGGACAGGTACGAGCAGTACTTC. Its protein product is CASSPVDRYEQYF.

The CDR3 nucleotides are TGCGCCAGCATCGGGGGCCCCGACACTGAAGCTTTCTTT. It translates to CASIGGPDTEAFF. The chain recombines TRBV10-2 with TRBJ1-1; D perhaps matches TRBD1 (6 bases). CDR1 and CDR2 from the germline V gene are WSHSY and SAAADI. The V gene lost 7 bases and the J gene lost 3 bases, with 12 bases spanning the gap. This CDR3 contains 13 residues.

This chain joins TRBV7-8 and TRBJ1-1; D is unresolved. The CDR3 is 15 residues long. The germline V gene encodes CDR1 SGHVS and CDR2 FQNEAQ. V was pared by 4 bases and J by 6 bases, with 18 bases between. Here the CDR3 DNA reads TGTGCCAGCAGCTCCAAGACACGCCCGGACCCTGAAGCTTTCTTT. Translation gives CASSSKTRPDPEAFF.

J is TRBJ2-7 and V is TRBV19; D could derive from TRBD1 or TRBD2 (5 bases each). V dropped 5 bases and J dropped 4 bases, with 12 bases sitting between them. The CDR3 totals 13 residues. Germline V CDR1 and CDR2: LNHDA, SQIVND (reference sequence). CDR3 sequence reads: CASSSGTPYEQYF. CDR3 bases: TGTGCCAGTAGTTCAGGGACCCCATACGAGCAGTACTTC.

This chain joins TRBV4-1 and TRBJ2-2, with TRBD1 as a possible D gene (5 bases). Per the germline V gene, CDR1 is MGHRA and CDR2 is YSYEKL. This CDR3 spans 14 amino acids. Deletions cut 3 bases from V and 7 bases from J, with 12 bases between. The CDR3 protein is CASSQNRLGGELFF. DNA for the CDR3: TGCGCCAGCAGCCAGAACAGGTTGGGCGGGGAGCTGTTTTTT.

Only a few counts were recorded for this clone. V gene TRBV5-1 combines with J gene TRBJ1-5; D gene unclear. Germline CDR1 SGHRS, CDR2 YFSETQ. Deletions cut 5 bases from V and 4 bases from J, with 10 bases between. CDR3 length: 13 residues. The DNA for the CDR3 is TGCGCCAGCAGAGACGGGGATAATCAGCCCCAGCATTTT. Its protein is CASRDGDNQPQHF.